These T cell receptor beta chains were read from a single sample in a study of CD8 T cells in ankylosing spondylitis. TCRdb ran MiXCR on the 5' RACE reads and lists one entry per CDR3 protein. The sample yields approximately 440,000 distinct CDR3 sequences, under 20% seen once. Sequences were obtained from blood, either unsorted or a sorted T cell fraction (not recorded which). The receptors were sampled from a male donor with ankylosing spondylitis. CDR3s include the opening cysteine and the closing phenylalanine or tryptophan. The D gene is left open where the match is weak. The listing skips clone size in some rows; elsewhere it reads once, few, many or a size class.

>TRBD2|few|TRBJ2-2|TRBV7-3
CASSSRGGANTGELFF
TGTGCCAGCAGCTCGCGGGGGGGCGCGAACACCGGGGAGCTGTTTTTT
>NA|few|TRBJ2-3|TRBV5-1
CASSLRDTGYDTQYF
TGCGCCAGCAGCCTCCGGGACACAGGGTATGATACGCAGTATTTT
>TRBD1|few|TRBJ2-5|TRBV20-1
CSARRTGGRETQYF
TGCAGTGCTAGACGGACAGGGGGTCGAGAGACCCAGTACTTC
>NA|NA|TRBJ2-2|TRBV28
CASGKLVPGELFF
TGTGCCAGCGGTAAACTAGTTCCCGGGGAGCTGTTTTTT
>NA|NA|TRBJ1-2|TRBV12-3/TRBV12-4
CASSLGHREGYTF
TGTGCCAGCAGTTTAGGTCATAGGGAGGGCTACACCTTC
>NA|NA|TRBJ1-5|TRBV9
CASSADLNSAQPQHF
TGTGCCAGCAGCGCTGACCTGAACAGTGCCCAGCCCCAGCATTTT
>NA|few|TRBJ1-5|TRBV20-1
CSAKDSLTNQPQHF
TGCAGTGCAAAGGACAGCCTAACCAATCAGCCCCAGCATTTT
>NA|few|TRBJ2-3|TRBV9
CASSVAQDTQYF
TGTGCCAGCAGCGTAGCACAAGATACGCAGTATTTT
>NA|NA|TRBJ2-1|TRBV30
CAWSLGTRDNEQFF
TGTGCCTGGAGCTTAGGGACCCGCGACAATGAGCAGTTCTTC
>NA|NA|TRBJ1-2|TRBV20-1
CSAREQGNYGYTF
TGCAGTGCTAGAGAGCAGGGGAACTATGGCTACACCTTC
>NA|NA|TRBJ1-5|TRBV15
CATSRDARASQPQHF
TGTGCCACCAGCAGAGATGCCAGGGCCTCCCAGCCCCAGCATTTT
>TRBD2|NA|TRBJ2-5|TRBV5-1
CASSLGTGGSEETQYF
TGCGCCAGCAGCTTGGGGACGGGGGGGTCCGAAGAGACCCAGTACTTC
>TRBD2|NA|TRBJ2-2|TRBV7-9
CASSQGRTSDTGELFF
TGTGCCAGCAGTCAGGGGAGGACTAGCGATACCGGGGAGCTGTTTTTT
>NA|NA|TRBJ2-3|TRBV5-1
CASSLAGLDSDTQYF
TGCGCCAGCAGCTTGGCAGGCTTGGATTCAGATACGCAGTATTTT
>TRBD1|few|TRBJ2-5|TRBV7-3
CASSSGTGLGVTQYF
TGTGCCAGCAGCTCCGGGACAGGGCTTGGCGTGACCCAGTACTTC
>NA|few|TRBJ2-3|TRBV6-5
CASSYRATSTDTQYF
TGTGCCAGCAGTTACCGGGCGACTAGCACAGATACGCAGTATTTT
>TRBD1|NA|TRBJ2-2|TRBV7-2
CASSGQGRTPGELFF
TGTGCCAGCAGTGGACAGGGCCGAACACCGGGGGAGCTGTTTTTT
>NA|many|TRBJ1-1|TRBV2
CASSQQGLNTEAFF
TGTGCCAGCAGCCAACAGGGACTGAACACTGAAGCTTTCTTT
>TRBD1|NA|TRBJ1-2|TRBV6-5
CASSTDRGNKGNYGYTF
TGTGCCAGCAGTACTGACAGGGGTAATAAAGGGAACTATGGCTACACCTTC
>NA|many|TRBJ1-2|TRBV12-3/TRBV12-4
CASRLENIDGYTF
TGTGCCAGCAGACTAGAAAACATCGATGGCTACACCTTC
>TRBD1|NA|TRBJ1-2|TRBV12-3/TRBV12-4
CASSLRGTANYGYTF
TGTGCCAGCAGTTTAAGAGGGACAGCTAACTATGGCTACACCTTC
>TRBD2|NA|TRBJ2-1|TRBV11-2
CASSLEVSGKTYNEQFF
TGTGCCAGCAGCTTAGAGGTTAGCGGGAAGACCTACAATGAGCAGTTCTTC
>TRBD2|many|TRBJ2-1|TRBV10-3
CAIRGTSGVYEQFF
TGTGCCATCAGGGGGACTAGCGGGGTTTATGAGCAGTTCTTC
>NA|few|TRBJ1-3|TRBV7-9
CATQLGSGNTIYF
TGTGCCACCCAGTTAGGGTCTGGAAACACCATATATTTT
>NA|few|TRBJ2-7|TRBV12-3/TRBV12-4
CASSFKRDTRYEQYF
TGTGCCAGCAGTTTTAAGCGGGACACTCGCTACGAGCAGTACTTC
>TRBD2|NA|TRBJ2-7|TRBV28
CASSPPTSGSYEQYF
TGTGCCAGCAGCCCTCCGACTAGCGGATCATACGAGCAGTACTTC
>NA|NA|TRBJ2-1|TRBV7-7
CASSLAPPTDYNEQFF
TGTGCCAGCAGTTTAGCCCCTCCGACAGATTACAATGAGCAGTTCTTC
>NA|few|TRBJ1-6|TRBV6-5
CASSYSTRERSPLHF
TGTGCCAGCAGTTACTCAACCAGGGAGCGCTCACCCCTCCACTTT
>TRBD2|NA|TRBJ2-1|TRBV7-8
CASSQTLGRAGPYNEQFF
TGTGCCAGCAGCCAGACCCTCGGGCGAGCGGGGCCCTACAATGAGCAGTTCTTC
>TRBD2|NA|TRBJ2-1|TRBV20-1
CSERNGLAGNEQFF
TGCAGTGAAAGGAATGGACTAGCGGGTAATGAGCAGTTCTTC
>NA|few|TRBJ2-3|TRBV20-1
CSANDPRTDTQYF
TGCAGTGCTAACGATCCCCGCACAGATACGCAGTATTTT
>TRBD1|many|TRBJ2-7|TRBV4-3
CASSPSGTGFYEQYF
TGCGCCAGCAGCCCATCCGGGACAGGGTTCTACGAGCAGTACTTC
>TRBD1|NA|TRBJ2-1|TRBV20-1
CSARRPGQGYNEQFF
TGCAGTGCTAGAAGACCGGGACAGGGGTACAATGAGCAGTTCTTC
>NA|NA|TRBJ1-1|TRBV29-1
CSASEQANTEAFF
TGCAGCGCCTCGGAACAAGCGAACACTGAAGCTTTCTTT
>NA|NA|TRBJ1-1|TRBV27
CASRDYQGGTEAFF
TGTGCCAGCAGAGACTACCAAGGGGGCACTGAAGCTTTCTTT
>TRBD2|NA|TRBJ2-3|TRBV15
CATRLAGSTDTQYF
TGTGCCACCAGACTAGCGGGAAGCACAGATACGCAGTATTTT
>NA|few|TRBJ1-6|TRBV5-4
CASSRRDKDSPLHF
TGTGCCAGCAGCCGCCGGGACAAAGATTCACCCCTCCACTTT
>NA|few|TRBJ1-1|TRBV20-1
CSAPVVGGRTEAFF
TGCAGTGCTCCAGTCGTGGGCGGAAGGACTGAAGCTTTCTTT
>TRBD2|few|TRBJ2-7|TRBV3-1
CASSLSGSPYEQYF
TGTGCCAGCAGCCTGAGCGGGAGCCCTTACGAGCAGTACTTC
>NA|few|TRBJ1-2|TRBV20-1
CSARVPRAPNYGYTF
TGCAGTGCTAGAGTCCCCAGGGCGCCTAACTATGGCTACACCTTC
>TRBD2|NA|TRBJ2-5|TRBV15
CATSPGLARETQYF
TGTGCCACCAGCCCGGGACTAGCGAGAGAGACCCAGTACTTC
>TRBD1|few|TRBJ1-2|TRBV3-1
CASSHQGATAGGGYGYTF
TGTGCCAGCAGCCACCAAGGGGCAACAGCAGGGGGTGGCTATGGCTACACCTTC
>TRBD1|many|TRBJ2-1|TRBV5-1
CASSLEQGRYNEQFF
TGCGCCAGCAGCTTGGAACAGGGGCGCTACAATGAGCAGTTCTTC
>TRBD2|NA|TRBJ2-1|TRBV5-1
CASSRGLAGGYNEQFF
TGCGCCAGCAGCAGGGGACTAGCGGGAGGTTACAATGAGCAGTTCTTC
>TRBD2|NA|TRBJ2-5|TRBV9
CASSTRGGIQETQYF
TGTGCCAGCAGCACCCGGGGGGGGATACAAGAGACCCAGTACTTC
>TRBD1|NA|TRBJ1-1|TRBV3-1
CASGQQTWGQRNTEAFF
TGTGCCAGCGGCCAACAAACATGGGGACAGAGGAACACTGAAGCTTTCTTT
>NA|NA|TRBJ2-2|TRBV12-3/TRBV12-4
CTSSPAGTGVGTGELFF
TGTACCAGCAGCCCAGCAGGGACGGGAGTAGGAACCGGGGAGCTGTTTTTT
>NA|few|TRBJ2-7|TRBV5-1
CASSSDKSSYEQYF
TGCGCCAGCAGCTCCGACAAAAGCTCCTACGAGCAGTACTTC
>NA|NA|TRBJ1-2|TRBV20-1
CSARRGGHNYGYTF
TGCAGTGCTAGAAGGGGGGGTCATAACTATGGCTACACCTTC
>TRBD2|NA|TRBJ2-5|TRBV29-1
CSVQGLARPQETQYF
TGCAGCGTTCAGGGACTAGCGCGACCCCAAGAGACCCAGTACTTC
>NA|NA|TRBJ2-3|TRBV3-1
CASSRLASTDTQYF
TGTGCCAGCAGCCGTCTAGCTAGCACAGATACGCAGTATTTT
>NA|NA|TRBJ1-1|TRBV12-3/TRBV12-4
CASSFRRGNTEAFF
TGTGCCAGCAGTTTTCGGAGGGGGAACACTGAAGCTTTCTTT
>NA|NA|TRBJ2-7|TRBV28
CASSSAGPYEQYF
TGTGCCAGCAGTTCGGCAGGGCCCTACGAGCAGTACTTC
>TRBD1|many|TRBJ1-2|TRBV4-1
CASSHQGQGAGYTF
TGCGCCAGCAGCCATCAAGGACAGGGGGCTGGCTACACCTTC
>NA|many|TRBJ2-2|TRBV3-1
CASSGGSRGMTGELFF
TGTGCCAGCAGCGGGGGGAGCCGAGGGATGACCGGGGAGCTGTTTTTT
>NA|NA|TRBJ2-3|TRBV20-1
CSAMWMGAGDTQYF
TGCAGTGCTATGTGGATGGGGGCTGGAGATACGCAGTATTTT
>TRBD1|many|TRBJ2-1|TRBV12-3/TRBV12-4
CASHPTGVAYNEQFF
TGTGCCAGCCACCCCACAGGGGTGGCCTACAATGAGCAGTTCTTC
>NA|NA|TRBJ1-5|TRBV4-1
CASSQGQRNQPQHF
TGCGCCAGCAGCCAAGGACAGCGCAATCAGCCCCAGCATTTT
>NA|NA|TRBJ1-3|TRBV6-1
CASSLAGFSGNTIYF
TGTGCCAGCAGTCTAGCAGGGTTCTCTGGAAACACCATATATTTT